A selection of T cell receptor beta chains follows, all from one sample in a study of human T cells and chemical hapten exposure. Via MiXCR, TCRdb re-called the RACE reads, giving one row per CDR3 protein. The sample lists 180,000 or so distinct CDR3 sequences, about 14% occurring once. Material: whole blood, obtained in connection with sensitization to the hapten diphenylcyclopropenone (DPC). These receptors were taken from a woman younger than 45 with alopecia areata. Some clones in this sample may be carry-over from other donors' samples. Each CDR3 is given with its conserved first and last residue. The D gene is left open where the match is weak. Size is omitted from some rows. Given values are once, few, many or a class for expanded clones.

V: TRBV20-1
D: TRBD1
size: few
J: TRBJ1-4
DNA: TGCAGTGCTAGACCGACAGGGGGCGGTGAAAAACTGTTTTTT
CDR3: CSARPTGGGEKLFF

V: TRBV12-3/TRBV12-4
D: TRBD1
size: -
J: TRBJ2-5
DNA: TGTGCCAGCAGTTCCGGGACAGATCAAGAGACCCAGTACTTC
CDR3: CASSSGTDQETQYF

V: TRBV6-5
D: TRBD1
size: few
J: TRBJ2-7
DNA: TGTGCCAGCTCGACCACCGGGACAGGGGATTACGAGCAGTACTTC
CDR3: CASSTTGTGDYEQYF

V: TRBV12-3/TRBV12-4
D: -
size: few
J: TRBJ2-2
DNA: TGTGCCAGCAGTCCAACGGTTCACGGGGGGCGAGCCGGGGAGCTGTTTTTT
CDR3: CASSPTVHGGRAGELFF

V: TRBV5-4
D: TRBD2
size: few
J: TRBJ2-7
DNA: TGTGCCAGCAGCTCCCGGACTAGCCTGAGCTCCTACGAGCAGTACTTC
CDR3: CASSSRTSLSSYEQYF

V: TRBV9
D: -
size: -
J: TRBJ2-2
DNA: TGTGCCAGCGGCGGGCGGAACGCGATGAACACCGGGGAGCTGTTTTTT
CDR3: CASGGRNAMNTGELFF

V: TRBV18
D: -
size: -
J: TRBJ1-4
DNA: TGTGCCAGCTCACCAGGAACAACTAATGAAAAACTGTTTTTT
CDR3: CASSPGTTNEKLFF

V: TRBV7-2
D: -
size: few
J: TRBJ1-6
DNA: TGTGCCAGCAGCTTAGTGGTAGGGGACACTTATAATTCACCCCTCCACTTT
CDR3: CASSLVVGDTYNSPLHF

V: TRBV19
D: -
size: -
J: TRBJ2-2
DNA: TGTGCCAGTAGTTCACAGAAAAACACCGGGGAGCTGTTTTTT
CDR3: CASSSQKNTGELFF

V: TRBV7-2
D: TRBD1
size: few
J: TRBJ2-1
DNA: TGTGCCAGCAGCTCGGGACAGCACAATGAGCAGTTCTTC
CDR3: CASSSGQHNEQFF

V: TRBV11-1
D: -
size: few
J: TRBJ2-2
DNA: TGTGCCAGCAGCTCCCTCGGCGGGGAGCTGTTTTTT
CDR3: CASSSLGGELFF

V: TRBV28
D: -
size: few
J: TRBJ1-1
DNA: TGTGCCAGCAGTGGGTACAGAATTTCGGAAGCTTTCTTT
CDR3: CASSGYRISEAFF

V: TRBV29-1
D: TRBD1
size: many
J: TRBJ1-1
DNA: TGCAGCGTAGATCTAGGACAGGGAATGAACACTGAAGCTTTCTTT
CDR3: CSVDLGQGMNTEAFF

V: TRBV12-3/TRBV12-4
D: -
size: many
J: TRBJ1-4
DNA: TGTGCCAGCAGTTTAAGAGCAACTAATGAAAAACTGTTTTTT
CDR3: CASSLRATNEKLFF

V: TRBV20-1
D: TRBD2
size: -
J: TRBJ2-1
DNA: TGCAGTGCTAGAGATCCTAAACTAGCGGGATTTGAGCAGTTCTTC
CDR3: CSARDPKLAGFEQFF

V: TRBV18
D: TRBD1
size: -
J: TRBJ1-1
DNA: TGTGCCAGCTCACCTAGGACAGGGGGCGCGGGGAACACTGAAGCTTTCTTT
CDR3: CASSPRTGGAGNTEAFF

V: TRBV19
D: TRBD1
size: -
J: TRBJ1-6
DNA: TGTGCCAGTAGTACGACAGGGCGGGATTCACCCCTCCACTTT
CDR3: CASSTTGRDSPLHF

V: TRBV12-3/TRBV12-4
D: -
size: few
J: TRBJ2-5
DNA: TGTGCCAGCAGCGCGTACAGGGCTCAAGAGACCCAGTACTTC
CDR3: CASSAYRAQETQYF

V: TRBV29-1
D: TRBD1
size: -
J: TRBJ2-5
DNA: TGCAGCGTTGCGAGACAGGGAACGGAGACCCAGTACTTC
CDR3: CSVARQGTETQYF

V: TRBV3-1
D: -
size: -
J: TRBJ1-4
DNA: TGTGCCAGCAGCCAGACAGCAAATGAAAAACTGTTTTTT
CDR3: CASSQTANEKLFF

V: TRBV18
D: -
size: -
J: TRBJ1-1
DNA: TGTGCCAGCTCACCATTGTTTGCCCGGGGGACGGTGAACACTGAAGCTTTCTTT
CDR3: CASSPLFARGTVNTEAFF

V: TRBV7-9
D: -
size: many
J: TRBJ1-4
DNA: TGTGCCAGCAGCTTTAAGGACAGCGAAAAACTGTTTTTT
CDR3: CASSFKDSEKLFF

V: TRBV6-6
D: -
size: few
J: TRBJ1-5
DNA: TGTGCCAGCAGTTCCTTGGACCGATCCAGCAATCAGCCCCAGCATTTT
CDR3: CASSSLDRSSNQPQHF

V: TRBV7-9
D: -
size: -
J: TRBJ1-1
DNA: TGTGCCAGCAGATTACGGGATACTGAAGCTTTCTTT
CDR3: CASRLRDTEAFF

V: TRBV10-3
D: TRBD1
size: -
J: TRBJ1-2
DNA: TGTGCCATCAAGCGGGACAGGGCTAACTATGGCTACACCTTC
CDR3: CAIKRDRANYGYTF

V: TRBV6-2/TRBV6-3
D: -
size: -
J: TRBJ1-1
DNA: TGTGCCAGCTGGGGGATTCGAACGACTGAAGCTTTCTTT
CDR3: CASWGIRTTEAFF

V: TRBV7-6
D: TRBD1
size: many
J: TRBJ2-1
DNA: TGTGCCAGCAGCTCCGCCGGGACAGGGTTTCTCAATGAGCAGTTCTTC
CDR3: CASSSAGTGFLNEQFF

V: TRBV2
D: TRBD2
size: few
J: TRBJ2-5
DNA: TGTGCCAGCGCCTGGGGTACTAGCGTTCGAGAGACCCAGTACTTC
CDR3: CASAWGTSVRETQYF

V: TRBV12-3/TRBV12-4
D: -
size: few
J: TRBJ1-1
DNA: TGTGCCACCACTGGACAGACAATGAACACTGAAGCTTTCTTT
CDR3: CATTGQTMNTEAFF

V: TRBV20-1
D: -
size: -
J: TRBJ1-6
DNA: TGCAGTGCTAGGGCTACAGGGAGCTCCTATAATTCACCCCTCCACTTT
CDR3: CSARATGSSYNSPLHF

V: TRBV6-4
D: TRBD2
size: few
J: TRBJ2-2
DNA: TGTGCCAGCAGGCTTCTAGCGGGGGTTAACACCGGGGAGCTGTTTTTT
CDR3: CASRLLAGVNTGELFF

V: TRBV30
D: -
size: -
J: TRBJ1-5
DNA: TGTGCCTGGAGTGTACTTGGGGGAAATCAGCCCCAGCATTTT
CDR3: CAWSVLGGNQPQHF

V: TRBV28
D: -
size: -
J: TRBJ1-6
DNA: TGTGCCAGCAGTTGGGGGGGCAGACCCCTCCACTTT
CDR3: CASSWGGRPLHF

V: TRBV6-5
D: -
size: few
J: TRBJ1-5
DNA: TGTGCCAGCAGCCCCCATAAGACAGCCCCTTGCAATCAGCCCCAGCATTTT
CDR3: CASSPHKTAPCNQPQHF

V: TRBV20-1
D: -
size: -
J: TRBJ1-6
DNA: TGCAGTGCAAAACCCTGCCTCGGGTTTGGTAATTCACCCCTCCACTTT
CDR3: CSAKPCLGFGNSPLHF

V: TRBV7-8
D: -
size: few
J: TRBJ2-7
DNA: TGTGCCAGCAGCTTAGGGGGTGGGGCCCCCGTTTACGAGCAGTACTTC
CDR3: CASSLGGGAPVYEQYF

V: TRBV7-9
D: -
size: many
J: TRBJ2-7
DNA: TGTGCCAGCAGCCAGCAACAGGGAACCTACGAGCAGTACTTC
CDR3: CASSQQQGTYEQYF

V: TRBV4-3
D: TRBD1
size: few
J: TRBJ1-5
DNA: TGCGCCAGCAGCCAACTCCCGGGACAGGGTCGGAGGCATTTT
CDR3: CASSQLPGQGRRHF

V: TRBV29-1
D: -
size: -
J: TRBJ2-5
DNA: TGCAGCGTTGAGGGGACTCCAGGAGAGCAAGAGACCCAGTACTTC
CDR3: CSVEGTPGEQETQYF

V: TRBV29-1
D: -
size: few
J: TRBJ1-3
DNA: TGCAGCGTAGTGTGGACGTCTGGAAACACCATATATTTT
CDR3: CSVVWTSGNTIYF

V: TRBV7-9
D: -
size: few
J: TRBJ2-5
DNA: TGTGCCAGCAGCTTAGATGTCTATCAAGAGACCCAGTACTTC
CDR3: CASSLDVYQETQYF

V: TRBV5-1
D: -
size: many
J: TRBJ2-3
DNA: TGCGCCAGCAGCTTGCAGGGTACAAGCACAGATACGCAGTATTTT
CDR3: CASSLQGTSTDTQYF

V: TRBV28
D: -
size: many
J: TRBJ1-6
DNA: TGTGCCAGCAGGGGAGCGAGTTCACCCCTCCACTTT
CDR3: CASRGASSPLHF

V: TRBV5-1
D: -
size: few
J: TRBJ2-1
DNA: TGCGCCAGCACGGAGCGAGTTAGCTCCTACAATGAGCAGTTCTTC
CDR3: CASTERVSSYNEQFF

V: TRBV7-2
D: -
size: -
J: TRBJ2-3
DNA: TGTGCCAGCCCAGCGTCCGCCTCCCTTAGCACAGATACGCAGTATTTT
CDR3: CASPASASLSTDTQYF

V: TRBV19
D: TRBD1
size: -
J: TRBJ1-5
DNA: TGTGCCAGTACTCAGGGCGGGACAGGGGGCTTTCAGCCCCAGCATTTT
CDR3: CASTQGGTGGFQPQHF

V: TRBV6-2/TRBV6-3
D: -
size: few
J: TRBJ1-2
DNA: TGTGCCAGCAGTTACAACAGTCGCTATGGCTACACCTTC
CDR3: CASSYNSRYGYTF

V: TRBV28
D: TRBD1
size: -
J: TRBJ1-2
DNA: TGTGCCAGCAGTTTTCCGGGACAGGGTCTCGATGGCTACACCTTC
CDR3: CASSFPGQGLDGYTF

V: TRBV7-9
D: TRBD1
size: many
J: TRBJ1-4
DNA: TGTGCCAGCAGCTCTACTGGACAGGGGAGTAATGAAAAACTGTTTTTT
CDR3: CASSSTGQGSNEKLFF

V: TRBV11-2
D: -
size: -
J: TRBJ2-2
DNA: TGTGCCAGCAGCTTAAGGTCCACCGGGGAGCTGTTTTTT
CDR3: CASSLRSTGELFF

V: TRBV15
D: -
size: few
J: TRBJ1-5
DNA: TGTGCCACCAGCAGAGACGACAGACATCAGCCCCAGCATTTT
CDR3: CATSRDDRHQPQHF

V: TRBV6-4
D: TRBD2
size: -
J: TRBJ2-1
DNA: TGTGCCAGCAGTGATGAAGCGGGAGTTGCTGAGCAGTTCTTC
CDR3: CASSDEAGVAEQFF

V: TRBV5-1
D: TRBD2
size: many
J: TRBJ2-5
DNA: TGCGCCAGCAGCTTTGGGACTAGCGGGGGCCAAGAGACCCAGTACTTC
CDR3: CASSFGTSGGQETQYF